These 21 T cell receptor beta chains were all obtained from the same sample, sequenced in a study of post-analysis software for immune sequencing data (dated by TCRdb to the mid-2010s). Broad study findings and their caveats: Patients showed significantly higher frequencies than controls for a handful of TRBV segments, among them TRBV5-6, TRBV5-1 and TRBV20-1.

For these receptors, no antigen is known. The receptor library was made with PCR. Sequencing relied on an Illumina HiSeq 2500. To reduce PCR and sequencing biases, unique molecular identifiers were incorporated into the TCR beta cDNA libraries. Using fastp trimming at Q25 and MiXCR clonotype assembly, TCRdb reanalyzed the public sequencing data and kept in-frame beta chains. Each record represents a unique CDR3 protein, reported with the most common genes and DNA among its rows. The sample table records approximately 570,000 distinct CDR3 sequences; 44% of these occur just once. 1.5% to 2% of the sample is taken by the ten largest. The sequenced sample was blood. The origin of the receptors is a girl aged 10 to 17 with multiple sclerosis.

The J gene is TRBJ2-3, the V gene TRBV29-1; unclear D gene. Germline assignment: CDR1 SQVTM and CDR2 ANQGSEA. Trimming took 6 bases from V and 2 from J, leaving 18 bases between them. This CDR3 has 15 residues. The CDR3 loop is CSVSAAPALTDTQYF. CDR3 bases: TGCAGCGTCAGCGCGGCCCCCGCACTCACAGATACGCAGTATTTT.

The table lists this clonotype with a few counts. The CDR3 is CASSLGPRGETQYF. DNA for the CDR3: TGTGCCAGCAGTTTAGGGCCCCGGGGAGAGACCCAGTACTTC. The rearrangement uses TRBV12-3 or TRBV12-4 and TRBJ2-5, with D possibly matching TRBD2 (5 bases). Trimming removed 1 base at V and 4 bases at J, with 10 bases between. The CDR3 sequence is 14 residues long.

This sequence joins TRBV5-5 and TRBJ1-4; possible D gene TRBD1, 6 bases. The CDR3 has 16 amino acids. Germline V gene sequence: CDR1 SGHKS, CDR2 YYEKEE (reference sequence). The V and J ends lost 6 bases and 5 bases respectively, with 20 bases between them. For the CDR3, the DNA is TGTGCCAGCACCGGACCTGTCGGACAGCTCAATGAAAAACTGTTTTTT. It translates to CASTGPVGQLNEKLFF.

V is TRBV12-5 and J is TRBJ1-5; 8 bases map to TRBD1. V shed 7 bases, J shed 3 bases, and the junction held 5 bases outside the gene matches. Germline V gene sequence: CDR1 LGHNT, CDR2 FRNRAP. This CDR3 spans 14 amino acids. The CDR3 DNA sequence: TGTGCTAGTGCCGCGGACAGGGTCAATCAGCCCCAGCATTTT. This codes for CASAADRVNQPQHF.

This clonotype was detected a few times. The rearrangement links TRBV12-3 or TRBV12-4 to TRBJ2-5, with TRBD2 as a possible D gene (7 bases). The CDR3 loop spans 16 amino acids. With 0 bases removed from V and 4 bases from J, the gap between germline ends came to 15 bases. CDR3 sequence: CASSLAPPGEGETQYF. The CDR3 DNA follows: TGTGCCAGCAGTTTAGCGCCTCCAGGGGAGGGAGAGACCCAGTACTTC.

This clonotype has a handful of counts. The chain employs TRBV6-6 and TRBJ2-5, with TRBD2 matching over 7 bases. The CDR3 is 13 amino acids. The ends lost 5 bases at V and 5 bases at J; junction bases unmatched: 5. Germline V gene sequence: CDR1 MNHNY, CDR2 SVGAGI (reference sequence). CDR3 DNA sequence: TGTGCCAGCAGTCTCCGGGAGGCGGAGACCCAGTACTTC. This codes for CASSLREAETQYF.

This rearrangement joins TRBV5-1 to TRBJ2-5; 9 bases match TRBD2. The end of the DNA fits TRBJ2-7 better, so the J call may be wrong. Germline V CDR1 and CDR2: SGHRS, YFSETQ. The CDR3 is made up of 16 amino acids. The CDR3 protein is CASSPGRAGGSSEQYF. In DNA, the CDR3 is TGCGCCAGCAGCCCTGGCCGCGCGGGAGGGTCAAGCGAGCAGTACTTC.

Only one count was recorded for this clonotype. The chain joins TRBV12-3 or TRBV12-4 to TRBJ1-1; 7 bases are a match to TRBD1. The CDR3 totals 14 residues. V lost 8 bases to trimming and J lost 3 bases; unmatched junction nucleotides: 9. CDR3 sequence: CASLPGQLYTEAFF. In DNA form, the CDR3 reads TGTGCCAGCTTGCCGGGACAGCTCTACACTGAAGCTTTCTTT.

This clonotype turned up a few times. CDR3 sequence (DNA): TGCAGTGCTAGGGACCCCCGGACTAGCGATGCCTACGAGCAGTACTTC. It specifies CSARDPRTSDAYEQYF. This chain uses TRBV20-1 with TRBJ2-7; 9 bases line up with TRBD2. J gave up 2 bases and V 3 bases, and 11 bases lay outside the gene matches. This CDR3 region has 16 residues. Looked up from germline, CDR1 is DFQATT and CDR2 is SNEGSKA (reference sequence).

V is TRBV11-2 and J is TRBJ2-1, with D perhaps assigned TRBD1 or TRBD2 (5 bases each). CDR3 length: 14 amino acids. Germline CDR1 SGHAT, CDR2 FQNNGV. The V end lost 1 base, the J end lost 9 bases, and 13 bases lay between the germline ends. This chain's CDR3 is CASSLGGISGEQFF. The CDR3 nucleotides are TGTGCCAGCAGCTTAGGGGGGATTAGTGGTGAGCAGTTCTTC.

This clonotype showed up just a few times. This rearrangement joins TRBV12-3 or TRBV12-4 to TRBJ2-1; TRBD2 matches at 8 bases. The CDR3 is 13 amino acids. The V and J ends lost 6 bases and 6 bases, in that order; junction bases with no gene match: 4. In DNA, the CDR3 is TGTGCCAGCAGGCTAACTAGCGGCAATGAGCAGTTCTTC. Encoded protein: CASRLTSGNEQFF.

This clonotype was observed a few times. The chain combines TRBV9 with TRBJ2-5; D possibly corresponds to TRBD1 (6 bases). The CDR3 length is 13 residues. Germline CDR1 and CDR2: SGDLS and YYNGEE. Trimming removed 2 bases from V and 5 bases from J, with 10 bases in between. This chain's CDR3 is CASSVWTEETQYF. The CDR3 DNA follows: TGTGCCAGCAGCGTGTGGACAGAGGAGACCCAGTACTTC.

The CDR3 protein is CASSPPVGLASSYNEQFF. CDR3 bases: TGCGCCAGCAGCCCACCGGTGGGACTAGCGAGTTCCTACAATGAGCAGTTCTTC. V usage is TRBV5-1 and J usage is TRBJ2-1, with TRBD2 matching over 10 bases. CDR1 is SGHRS and CDR2 is YFSETQ in the germline V gene. This CDR3 spans 18 amino acids. V lost 4 bases, J lost 1 base, and 11 bases stayed unmatched. Full variable domain (rest looked up from reference TRBV5-1 and TRBJ2-1): KAGVTQTPRYLIKTRGQQVTLSCSPISGHRSVSWYQQTPGQGLQFLFEYFSETQRNKGNFPGRFSGRQFSNSRSEMNVSTLELGDSALYLCASSPPVGLASSYNEQFFGPGTRLTVL.

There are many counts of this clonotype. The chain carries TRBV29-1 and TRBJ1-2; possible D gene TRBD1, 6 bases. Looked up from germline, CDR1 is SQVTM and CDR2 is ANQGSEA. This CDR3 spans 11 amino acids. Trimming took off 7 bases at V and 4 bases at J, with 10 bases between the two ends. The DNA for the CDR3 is TGCAGCGCCACAGGGAGCTATGGCTACACCTTC. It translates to CSATGSYGYTF.

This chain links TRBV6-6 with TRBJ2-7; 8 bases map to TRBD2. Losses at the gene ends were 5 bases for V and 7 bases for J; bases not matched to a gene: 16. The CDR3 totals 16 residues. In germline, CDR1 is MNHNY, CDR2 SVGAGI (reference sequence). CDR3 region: CASSPGEASGSREQYF. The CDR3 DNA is TGTGCCAGCAGTCCAGGGGAGGCTAGCGGGTCCAGGGAGCAGTACTTC.

The CDR3 nucleotides read TGTGCCAGCAGCTTTTTCACGGCGGCCCAAGAGACCCAGTACTTC. Amino acid sequence: CASSFFTAAQETQYF. The chain is built from TRBV7-9 and TRBJ2-5; D gene ambiguous. CDR3 length equals 15 residues. CDR1 is SEHNR, CDR2 FQNEAQ, per germline (reference sequence). Deletions cut 3 bases from V and 1 base from J, with 12 bases between. The full variable domain, with the rest looked up from reference TRBV7-9 and TRBJ2-5, is DTGVSQNPRHKITKRGQNVTFRCDPISEHNRLYWYRQTLGQGPEFLTYFQNEAQLEKSRLLSDRFSAERPKGSFSTLEIQRTEQGDSAMYLCASSFFTAAQETQYFGPGTRLLVL.

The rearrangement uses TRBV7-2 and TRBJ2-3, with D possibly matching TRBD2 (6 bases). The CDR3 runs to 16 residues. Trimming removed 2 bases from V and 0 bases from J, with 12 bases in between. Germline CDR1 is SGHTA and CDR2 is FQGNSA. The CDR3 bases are TGTGCCAGCAGCTTAACCAGCGGGTACAGCACAGATACGCAGTATTTT. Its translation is CASSLTSGYSTDTQYF.

DNA of the CDR3: TGTGCCAGCAGTTACTTAGGGATAGCGGGAGGTGGAGATACGCAGTATTTT. Residues: CASSYLGIAGGGDTQYF. The chain recombines TRBV6-5 with TRBJ2-3; 10 bases line up with TRBD2. CDR1 and CDR2 from the germline V gene are MNHEY and SVGAGI. The ends lost 1 base at V and 5 bases at J; junction bases unmatched: 9. This CDR3 region has 17 residues.

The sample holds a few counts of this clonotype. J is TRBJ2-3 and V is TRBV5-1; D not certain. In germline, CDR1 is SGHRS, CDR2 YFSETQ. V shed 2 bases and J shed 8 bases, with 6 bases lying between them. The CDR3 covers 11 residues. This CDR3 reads CASSLGPTQYF. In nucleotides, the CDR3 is TGCGCCAGCAGCTTAGGTCCTACGCAGTATTTT.

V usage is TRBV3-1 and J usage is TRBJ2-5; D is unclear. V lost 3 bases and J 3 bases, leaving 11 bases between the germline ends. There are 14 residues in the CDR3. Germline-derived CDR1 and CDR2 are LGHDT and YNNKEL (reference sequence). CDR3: CASSQMPNKETQYF. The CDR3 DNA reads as TGTGCCAGCAGCCAGATGCCTAACAAAGAGACCCAGTACTTC.

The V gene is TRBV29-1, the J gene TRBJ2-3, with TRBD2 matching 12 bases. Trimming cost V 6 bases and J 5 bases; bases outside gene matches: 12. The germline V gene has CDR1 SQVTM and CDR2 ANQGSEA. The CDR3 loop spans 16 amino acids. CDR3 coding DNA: TGCAGCGTGAGCCCCGCTAGCGGGAGGGGGCAAGATACGCAGTATTTT. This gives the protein CSVSPASGRGQDTQYF.